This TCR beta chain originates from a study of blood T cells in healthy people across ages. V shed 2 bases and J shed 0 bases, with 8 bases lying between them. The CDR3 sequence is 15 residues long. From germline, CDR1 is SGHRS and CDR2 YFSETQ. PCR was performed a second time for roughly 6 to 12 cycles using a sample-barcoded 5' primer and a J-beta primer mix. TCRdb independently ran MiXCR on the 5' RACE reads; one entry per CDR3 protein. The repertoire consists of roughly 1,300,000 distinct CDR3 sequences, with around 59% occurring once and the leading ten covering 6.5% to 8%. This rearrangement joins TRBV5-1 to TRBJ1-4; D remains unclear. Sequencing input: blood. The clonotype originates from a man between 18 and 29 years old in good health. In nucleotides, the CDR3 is TGCGCCAGCAGCTTAGACGGGCCAACTAATGAAAAACTGTTTTTT. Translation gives CASSLDGPTNEKLFF.